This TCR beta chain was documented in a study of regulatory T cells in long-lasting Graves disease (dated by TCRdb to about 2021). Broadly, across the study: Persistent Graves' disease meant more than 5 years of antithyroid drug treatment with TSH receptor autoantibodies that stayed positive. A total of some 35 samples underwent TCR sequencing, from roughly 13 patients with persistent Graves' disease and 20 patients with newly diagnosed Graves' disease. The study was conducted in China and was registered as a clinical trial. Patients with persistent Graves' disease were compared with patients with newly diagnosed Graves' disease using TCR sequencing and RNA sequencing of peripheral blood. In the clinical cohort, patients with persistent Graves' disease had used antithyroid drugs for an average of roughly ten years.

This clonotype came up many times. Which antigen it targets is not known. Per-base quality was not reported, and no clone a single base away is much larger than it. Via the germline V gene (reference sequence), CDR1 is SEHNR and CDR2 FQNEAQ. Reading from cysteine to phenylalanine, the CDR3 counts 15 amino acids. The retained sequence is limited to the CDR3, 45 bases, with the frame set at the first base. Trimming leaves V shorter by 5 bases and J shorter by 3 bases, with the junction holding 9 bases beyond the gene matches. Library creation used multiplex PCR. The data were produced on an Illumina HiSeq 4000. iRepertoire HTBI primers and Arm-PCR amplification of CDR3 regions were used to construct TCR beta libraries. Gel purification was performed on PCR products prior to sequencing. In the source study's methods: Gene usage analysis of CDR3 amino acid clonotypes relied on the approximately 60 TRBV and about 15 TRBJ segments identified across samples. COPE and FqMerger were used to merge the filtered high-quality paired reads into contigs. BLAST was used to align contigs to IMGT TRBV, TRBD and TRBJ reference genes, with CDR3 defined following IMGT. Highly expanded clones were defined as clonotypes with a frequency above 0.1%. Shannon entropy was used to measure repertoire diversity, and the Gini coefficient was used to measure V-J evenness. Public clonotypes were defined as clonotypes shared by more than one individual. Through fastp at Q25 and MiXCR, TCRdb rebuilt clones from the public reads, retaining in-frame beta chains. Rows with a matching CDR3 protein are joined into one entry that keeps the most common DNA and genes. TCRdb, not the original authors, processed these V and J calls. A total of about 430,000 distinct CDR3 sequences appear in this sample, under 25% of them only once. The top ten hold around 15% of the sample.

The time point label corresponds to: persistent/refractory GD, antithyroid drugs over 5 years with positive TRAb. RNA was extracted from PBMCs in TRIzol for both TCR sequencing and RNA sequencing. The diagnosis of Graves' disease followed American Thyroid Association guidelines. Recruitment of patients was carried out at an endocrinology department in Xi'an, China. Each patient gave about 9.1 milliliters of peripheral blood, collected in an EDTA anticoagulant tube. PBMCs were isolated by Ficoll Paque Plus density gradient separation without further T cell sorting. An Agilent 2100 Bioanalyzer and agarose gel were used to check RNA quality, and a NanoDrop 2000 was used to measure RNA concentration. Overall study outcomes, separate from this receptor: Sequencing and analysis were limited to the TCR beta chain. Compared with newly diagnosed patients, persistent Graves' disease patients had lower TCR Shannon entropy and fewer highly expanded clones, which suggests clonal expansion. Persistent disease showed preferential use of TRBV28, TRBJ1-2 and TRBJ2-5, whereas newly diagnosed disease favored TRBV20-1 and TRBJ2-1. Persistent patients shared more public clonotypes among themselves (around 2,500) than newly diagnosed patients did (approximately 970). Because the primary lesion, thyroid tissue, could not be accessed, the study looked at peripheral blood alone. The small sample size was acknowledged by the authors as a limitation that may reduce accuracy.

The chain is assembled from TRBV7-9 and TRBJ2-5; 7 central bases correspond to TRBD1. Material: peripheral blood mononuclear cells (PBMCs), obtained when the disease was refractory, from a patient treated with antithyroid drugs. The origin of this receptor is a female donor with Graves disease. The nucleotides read TGTGCCAGCAGCCCCCAGGGACAGCCCAAAGAGACCCAGTACTTC. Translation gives CASSPQGQPKETQYF.